The 10 T cell receptor beta chains listed next were all sequenced from one sample in a study of blood T cell repertoires in COVID-19. The table came from immunoSEQ multiplex PCR; TCRdb's copy has only in-frame clones and leaves some out. The table lists roughly 140,000 clones, 80% to 85% of them singletons. Sequenced sample: peripheral blood. The receptor source for this set is a human donor in a cohort sampled during active COVID-19.

V gene TRBV14 combines with J gene TRBJ1-1, with D maybe TRBD1 (5 bases). The V and J ends lost 5 bases and 5 bases respectively, with 15 bases between them. The CDR3 is 14 residues long. Germline V lookup: CDR1 SGHDN, CDR2 FVKESK. Here the CDR3 reads CASSVQVTKTEAFF. Here the CDR3 DNA reads TGTGCCAGCAGCGTACAGGTTACGAAGACTGAAGCTTTCTTT.

The V and J genes are TRBV7-9 and TRBJ2-3; D perhaps matches TRBD2 (5 bases). The V gene lost 5 bases and the J gene lost 0 bases, with 12 bases spanning the gap. The CDR3 runs to 15 residues. Germline loops: CDR1 SEHNR, CDR2 FQNEAQ (reference sequence). Written as DNA, the CDR3 is TGTGCCAGCAGCCCCGGGGTTGATAGCACAGATACGCAGTATTTT. Translation: CASSPGVDSTDTQYF.

Comments on this clone: This sample includes further DNA sequences coding for the same CDR3. This chain joins TRBV5-6 and TRBJ1-1; no reliable D call. The CDR3 sequence is 12 residues long. V lost 3 bases, J lost 5 bases, and 8 bases lay in between. Germline V gene sequence: CDR1 SGHDT, CDR2 YYEEEE. CDR3 sequence (DNA): TGTGCCAGCAGCTCTCACCGGACTGAAGCTTTCTTT. It translates to CASSSHRTEAFF.

This chain joins TRBV24-1 and TRBJ2-5; a weak D match, TRBD1 (5 bases). The ends were cut back, 5 bases at V and 2 bases at J, with 14 bases in the middle. Per the germline V gene, CDR1 is KGHDR and CDR2 is SFDVKD. This CDR3 has 15 residues. The CDR3 reads CATSGGAGDQETQYF. DNA of the CDR3: TGTGCCACCAGTGGTGGGGCTGGGGATCAAGAGACCCAGTACTTC.

This chain joins TRBV21-1 and TRBJ2-2; whether TRBD2, the table's D call, matches the DNA was not checked. TRBV21-1 is classified as a pseudogene. The CDR3 is 15 residues long. The CDR3 protein is CASPVGLHRPGELFF. CDR3 in DNA: TGTGCCAGCCCTGTGGGACTCCACCGCCCCGGGGAGCTGTTTTTT.

The chain carries TRBV4-2 and TRBJ1-2; D unclear. Germline V gene sequence: CDR1 LGHNA, CDR2 YNFKEQ. The CDR3 sequence is 15 residues long. V lost 11 bases to trimming and J lost 0 bases, with 19 bases between them. DNA of the CDR3: TGTGCCTCCCAAGAGGCAGTGAAAGCTAACTATGGCTACACCTTC. Its translation: CASQEAVKANYGYTF.

V is TRBV9 and J is TRBJ2-7, with 10 bases aligning to TRBD1. Losses at the gene ends were 0 bases for V and 4 bases for J; bases not matched to a gene: 4. The CDR3 consists of 15 residues. Germline CDR1 and CDR2: SGDLS and YYNGEE. CDR3 sequence (DNA): TGTGCCAGCAGCGTAGGGACAGGGGGGTTATACGAGCAGTACTTC. Its protein product is CASSVGTGGLYEQYF.

This chain connects TRBV7-3 to TRBJ1-2; D may be TRBD1 (5 bases). Trimming removed 2 bases at V and 3 bases at J, with 13 bases between. There are 15 residues in the CDR3. Germline CDR1 reads SGHTA; CDR2 reads FQGTGA. The CDR3, as DNA: TGTGCCAGCAGCTTAGTCGGAGGGGAACACTATGGCTACACCTTC. Its protein is CASSLVGGEHYGYTF.

This clone was recorded only once. The chain has TRBV5-4 and TRBJ1-1, with 8 bases identical to TRBD1. V dropped 4 bases and J dropped 5; count of bases not matched to a gene: 7. This CDR3 has 14 residues. Germline CDR1 and CDR2: SGHNT and YYREEE (reference sequence). DNA for the CDR3: TGTGCCAGCAGCCCTACAGGGGGTCTGACTGAAGCTTTCTTT. Translation gives CASSPTGGLTEAFF. The variable domain in full, with the rest retrieved from reference TRBV5-4 and TRBJ1-1, is ETGVTQSPTHLIKTRGQQVTLRCSSQSGHNTVSWYQQALGQGPQFIFQYYREEENGRGNFPPRFSGLQFPNYSSELNVNALELDDSALYLCASSPTGGLTEAFFGQGTRLTVV.

This sequence joins TRBV6-5 and TRBJ1-2; 8 bases are a match to TRBD1. The length of the CDR3 is 15 residues. The germline V gene has CDR1 MNHEY and CDR2 SVGAGI. Trimming took 6 bases from V and 2 from J; bases not matched to a gene: 8. CDR3 DNA sequence: TGTGCCAGCAGAAGGACAGGGATTGAAAACTATGGCTACACCTTC. This translates into CASRRTGIENYGYTF.